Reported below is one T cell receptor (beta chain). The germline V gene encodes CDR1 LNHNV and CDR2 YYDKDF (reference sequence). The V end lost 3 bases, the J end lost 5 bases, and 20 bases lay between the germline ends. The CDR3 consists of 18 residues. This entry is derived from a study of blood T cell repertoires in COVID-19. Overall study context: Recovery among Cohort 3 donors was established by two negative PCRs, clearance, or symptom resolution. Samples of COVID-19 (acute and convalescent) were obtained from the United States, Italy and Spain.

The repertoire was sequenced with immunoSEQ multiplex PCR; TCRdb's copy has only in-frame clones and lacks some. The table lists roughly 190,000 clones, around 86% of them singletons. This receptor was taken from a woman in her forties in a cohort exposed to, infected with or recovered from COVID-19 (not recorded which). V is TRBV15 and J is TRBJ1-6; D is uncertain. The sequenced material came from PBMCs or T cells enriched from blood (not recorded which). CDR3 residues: CATSREHLSARNNSPLHF. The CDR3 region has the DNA TGTGCCACCAGCAGGGAACATCTTTCAGCGAGAAATAATTCACCCCTCCACTTT.